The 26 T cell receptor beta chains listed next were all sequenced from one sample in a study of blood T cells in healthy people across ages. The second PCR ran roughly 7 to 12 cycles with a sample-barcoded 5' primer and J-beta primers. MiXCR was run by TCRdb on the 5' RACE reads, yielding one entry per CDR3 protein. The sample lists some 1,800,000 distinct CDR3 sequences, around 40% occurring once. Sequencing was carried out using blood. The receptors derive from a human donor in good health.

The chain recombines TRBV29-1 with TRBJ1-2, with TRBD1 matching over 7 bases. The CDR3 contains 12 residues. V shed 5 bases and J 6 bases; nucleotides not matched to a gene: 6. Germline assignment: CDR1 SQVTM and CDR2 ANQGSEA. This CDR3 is CSVSGQWNGYTF. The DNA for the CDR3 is TGCAGCGTTTCGGGACAGTGGAATGGCTACACCTTC. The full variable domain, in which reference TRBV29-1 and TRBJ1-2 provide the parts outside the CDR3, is SAVISQKPSRDICQRGTSLTIQCQVDSQVTMMFWYRQQPGQSLTLIATANQGSEATYESGFVIDKFPISRPNLTFSTLTVSNMSPEDSSIYLCSVSGQWNGYTFGSGTRLTVV.

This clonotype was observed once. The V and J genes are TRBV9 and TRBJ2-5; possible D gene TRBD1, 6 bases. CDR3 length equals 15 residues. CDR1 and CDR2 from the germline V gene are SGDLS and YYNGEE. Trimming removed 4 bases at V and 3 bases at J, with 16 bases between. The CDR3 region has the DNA TGTGCCAGCAGCCTTAGTGGACAGATGGAAGAGACCCAGTACTTC. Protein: CASSLSGQMEETQYF.

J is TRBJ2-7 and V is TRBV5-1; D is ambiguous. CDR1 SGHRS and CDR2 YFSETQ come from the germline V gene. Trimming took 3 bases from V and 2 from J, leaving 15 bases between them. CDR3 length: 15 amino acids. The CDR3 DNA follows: TGCGCCAGCAGCTCGGCCGACACGGGCCCCTACGAGCAGTACTTC. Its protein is CASSSADTGPYEQYF.

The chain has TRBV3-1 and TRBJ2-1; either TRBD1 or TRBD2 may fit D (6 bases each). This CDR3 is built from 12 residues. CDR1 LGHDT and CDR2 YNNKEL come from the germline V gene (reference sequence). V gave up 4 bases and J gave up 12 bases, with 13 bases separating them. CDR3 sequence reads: CASSRGGRGQFF. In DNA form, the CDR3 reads TGTGCCAGCAGCCGAGGGGGGCGAGGGCAGTTCTTC.

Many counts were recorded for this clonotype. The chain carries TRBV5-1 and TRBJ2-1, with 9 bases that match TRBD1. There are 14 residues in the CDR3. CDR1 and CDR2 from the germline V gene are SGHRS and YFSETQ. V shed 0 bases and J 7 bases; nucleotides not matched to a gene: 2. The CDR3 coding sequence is TGCGCCAGCAGCTTGGGACAGGGGGTAAATGAGCAGTTCTTC. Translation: CASSLGQGVNEQFF.

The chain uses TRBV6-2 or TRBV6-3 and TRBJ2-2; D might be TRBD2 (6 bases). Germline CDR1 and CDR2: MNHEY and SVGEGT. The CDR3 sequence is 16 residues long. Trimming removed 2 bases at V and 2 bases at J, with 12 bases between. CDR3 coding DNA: TGTGCCAGCAGTTACGGGGCGGGGAGCAACACCGGGGAGCTGTTTTTT. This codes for CASSYGAGSNTGELFF.

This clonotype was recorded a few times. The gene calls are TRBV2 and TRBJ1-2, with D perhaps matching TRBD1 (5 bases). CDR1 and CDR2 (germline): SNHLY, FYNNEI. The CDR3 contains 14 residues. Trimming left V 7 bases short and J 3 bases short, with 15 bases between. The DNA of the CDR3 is TGTGCCAGCATTCAAGGGGCAGCTCACTATGGCTACACCTTC. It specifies CASIQGAAHYGYTF.

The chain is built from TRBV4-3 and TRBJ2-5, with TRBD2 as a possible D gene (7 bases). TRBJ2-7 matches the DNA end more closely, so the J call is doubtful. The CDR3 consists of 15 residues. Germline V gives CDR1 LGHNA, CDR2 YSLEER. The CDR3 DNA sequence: TGCGCCAGCAGCCAAGATAGGGGGGGTTACAACGAGCAGTACTTC. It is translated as CASSQDRGGYNEQYF.

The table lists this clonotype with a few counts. CDR3 amino acids: CSAVWGTYEQYF. The CDR3 bases are TGCAGTGCCGTTTGGGGCACCTACGAGCAGTACTTC. The V and J genes are TRBV20-1 and TRBJ2-7, with D possibly being TRBD1 (5 bases). Germline assignment: CDR1 DFQATT and CDR2 SNEGSKA (reference sequence). This CDR3 contains 12 residues. V was shortened by 6 bases and J by 2 bases, with 11 bases between the two germline ends.

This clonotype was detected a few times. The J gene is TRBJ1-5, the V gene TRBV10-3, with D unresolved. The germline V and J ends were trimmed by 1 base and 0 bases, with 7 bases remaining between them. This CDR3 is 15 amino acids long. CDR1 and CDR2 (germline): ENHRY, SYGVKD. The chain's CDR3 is CAISEWESSNQPQHF. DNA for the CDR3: TGTGCCATCAGTGAGTGGGAATCTAGCAATCAGCCCCAGCATTTT.

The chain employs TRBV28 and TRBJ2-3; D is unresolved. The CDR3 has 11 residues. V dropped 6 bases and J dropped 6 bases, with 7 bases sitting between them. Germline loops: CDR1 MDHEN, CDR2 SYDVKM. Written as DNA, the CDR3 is TGTGCCAGCAGGGTCGCGGATACGCAGTATTTT. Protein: CASRVADTQYF.

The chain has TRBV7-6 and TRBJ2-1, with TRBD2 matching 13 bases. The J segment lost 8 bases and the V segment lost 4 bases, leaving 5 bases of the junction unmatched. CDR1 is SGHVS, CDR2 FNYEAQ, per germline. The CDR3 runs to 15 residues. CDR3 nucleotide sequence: TGTGCCAGCAGCTACAGACTAGCGGGGGGCCATGAGCAGTTCTTC. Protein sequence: CASSYRLAGGHEQFF. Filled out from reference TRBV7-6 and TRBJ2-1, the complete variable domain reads GAGVSQSPRYKVTKRGQDVALRCDPISGHVSLYWYRQALGQGPEFLTYFNYEAQQDKSGLPNDRFSAERPEGSISTLTIQRTEQRDSAMYRCASSYRLAGGHEQFFGPGTRLTVL.

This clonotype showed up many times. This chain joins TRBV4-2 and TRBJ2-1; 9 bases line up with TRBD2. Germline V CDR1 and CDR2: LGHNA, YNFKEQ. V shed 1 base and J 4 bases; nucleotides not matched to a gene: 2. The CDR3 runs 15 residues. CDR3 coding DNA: TGTGCCAGCAGCCAAGGGCGGGGGGGGTACAATGAGCAGTTCTTC. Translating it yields CASSQGRGGYNEQFF.

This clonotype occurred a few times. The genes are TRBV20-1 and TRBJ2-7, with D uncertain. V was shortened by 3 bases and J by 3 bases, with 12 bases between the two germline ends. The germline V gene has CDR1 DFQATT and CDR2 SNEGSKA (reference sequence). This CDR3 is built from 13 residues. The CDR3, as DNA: TGCAGTGCTAGTACCTCGTTGTACTACGAGCAGTACTTC. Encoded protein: CSASTSLYYEQYF.

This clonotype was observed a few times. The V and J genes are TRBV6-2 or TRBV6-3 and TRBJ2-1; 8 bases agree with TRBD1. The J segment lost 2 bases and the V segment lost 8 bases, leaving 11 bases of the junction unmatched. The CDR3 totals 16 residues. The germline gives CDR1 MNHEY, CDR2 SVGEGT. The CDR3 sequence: CASYPGQGRTYNEQFF. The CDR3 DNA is TGTGCCAGCTACCCCGGACAGGGAAGGACCTACAATGAGCAGTTCTTC.

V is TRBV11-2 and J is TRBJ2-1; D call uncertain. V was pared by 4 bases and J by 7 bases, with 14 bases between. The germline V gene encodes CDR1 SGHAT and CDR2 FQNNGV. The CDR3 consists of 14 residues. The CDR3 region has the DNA TGTGCCAGCAGCTCAAATCGGGTGGGGAATGAGCAGTTCTTC. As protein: CASSSNRVGNEQFF.

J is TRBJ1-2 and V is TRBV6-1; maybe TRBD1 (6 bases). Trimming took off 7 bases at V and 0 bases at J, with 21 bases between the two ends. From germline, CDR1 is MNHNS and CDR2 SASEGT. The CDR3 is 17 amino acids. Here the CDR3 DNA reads TGTGCCAGCAATGAGGGCTTGGGGGACAATCCTAACTATGGCTACACCTTC. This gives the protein CASNEGLGDNPNYGYTF.

This CDR3 is CASSGEVNQPQHF. For the CDR3, the DNA is TGTGCCAGCAGTGGGGAGGTTAATCAGCCCCAGCATTTT. The J gene is TRBJ1-5, the V gene TRBV6-4; D uncertain. The CDR3 consists of 13 residues. V was trimmed by 4 bases and J by 4 bases, leaving 8 bases between them. Per the germline V gene, CDR1 is MRHNA and CDR2 is SNTAGT.

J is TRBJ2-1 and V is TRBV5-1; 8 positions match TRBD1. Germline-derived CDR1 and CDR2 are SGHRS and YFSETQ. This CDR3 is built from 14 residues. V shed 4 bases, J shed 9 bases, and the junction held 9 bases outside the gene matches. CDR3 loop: CASSASGGSSEQFF. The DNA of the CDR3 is TGCGCCAGCAGCGCCTCAGGGGGCTCGAGTGAGCAGTTCTTC.

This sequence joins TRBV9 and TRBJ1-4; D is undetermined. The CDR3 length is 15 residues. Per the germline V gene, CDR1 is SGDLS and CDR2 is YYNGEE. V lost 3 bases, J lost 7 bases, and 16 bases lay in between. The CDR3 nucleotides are TGTGCCAGCAGCGCCCACGGGTATACGTCTGAAAAACTGTTTTTT. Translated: CASSAHGYTSEKLFF. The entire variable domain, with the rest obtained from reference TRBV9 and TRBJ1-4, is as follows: DSGVTQTPKHLITATGQRVTLRCSPRSGDLSVYWYQQSLDQGLQFLIQYYNGEERAKGNILERFSAQQFPDLHSELNLSSLELGDSALYFCASSAHGYTSEKLFFGSGTQLSVL.

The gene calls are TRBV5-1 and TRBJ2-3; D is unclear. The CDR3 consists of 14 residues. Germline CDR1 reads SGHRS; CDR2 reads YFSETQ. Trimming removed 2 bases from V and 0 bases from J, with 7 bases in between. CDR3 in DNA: TGCGCCAGCAGCTTCACAGCTAGCACAGATACGCAGTATTTT. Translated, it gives CASSFTASTDTQYF.

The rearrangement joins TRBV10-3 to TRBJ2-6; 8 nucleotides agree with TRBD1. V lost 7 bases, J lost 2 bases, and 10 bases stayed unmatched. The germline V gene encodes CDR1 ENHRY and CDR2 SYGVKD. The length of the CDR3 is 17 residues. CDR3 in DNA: TGTGCCATCACGGCAGGGGGCCGATCTACTGGGGCCAACGTCCTGACTTTC. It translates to CAITAGGRSTGANVLTF.

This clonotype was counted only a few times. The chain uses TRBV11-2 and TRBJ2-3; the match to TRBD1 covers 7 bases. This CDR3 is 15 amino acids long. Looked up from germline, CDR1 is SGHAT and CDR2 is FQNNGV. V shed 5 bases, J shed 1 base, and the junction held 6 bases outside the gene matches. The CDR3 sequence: CASSQWDRGTDTQYF. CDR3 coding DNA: TGTGCCAGCAGCCAATGGGACAGAGGCACAGATACGCAGTATTTT.

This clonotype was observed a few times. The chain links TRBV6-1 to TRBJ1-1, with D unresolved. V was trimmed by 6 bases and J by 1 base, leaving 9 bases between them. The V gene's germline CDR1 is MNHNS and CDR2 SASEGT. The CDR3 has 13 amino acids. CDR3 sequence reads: CASSSTSNTEAFF. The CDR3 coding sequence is TGTGCCAGCAGCTCCACTTCGAACACTGAAGCTTTCTTT.

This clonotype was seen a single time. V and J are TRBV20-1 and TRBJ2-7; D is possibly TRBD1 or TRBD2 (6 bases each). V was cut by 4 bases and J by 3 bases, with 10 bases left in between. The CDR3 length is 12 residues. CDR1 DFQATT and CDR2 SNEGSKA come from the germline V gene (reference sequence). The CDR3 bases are TGCAGTGCTAAGGGGGGTGGCTACGAGCAGTACTTC. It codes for CSAKGGGYEQYF.

CDR3 loop: CSASGLAGHKQETQYF. Here the CDR3 DNA reads TGCAGTGCTAGTGGACTAGCGGGGCATAAACAAGAGACCCAGTACTTC. V and J are TRBV20-1 and TRBJ2-5, with 12 bases aligning to TRBD2. CDR3 length: 16 amino acids. CDR1 and CDR2 from the germline V gene are DFQATT and SNEGSKA (reference sequence). After removal of 3 bases from V and 2 bases from J, the junction contained 7 bases not matched to a gene.